The 22 T cell receptor beta chains below were found in one sample sequenced in a study of blood T cells in healthy people across ages. Together with a sample-barcoded 5' primer, a J-beta primer mix was included in a second PCR lasting about 6 to 12 cycles. TCRdb re-analysed the 5' RACE reads in MiXCR, keeping a single row per CDR3 protein. Found here are some 1.4 million distinct CDR3 sequences, approximately 40% of them singletons; the top ten hold roughly 7.9%. Sequences were obtained from blood. These receptors were obtained from a woman in her late teens or twenties in good health.

Here the CDR3 reads CASSWSGRALKEQYF. For the CDR3, the DNA is TGTGCCAGCAGCTGGAGCGGGAGGGCATTGAAGGAGCAGTACTTC. The rearrangement uses TRBV5-5 and TRBJ2-5; 10 bases align to TRBD2. The CDR3 is 15 amino acids. Trimming at V came to 3 bases and at J to 11 bases, leaving 13 bases not matched to a gene. Germline assignment: CDR1 SGHKS and CDR2 YYEKEE (reference sequence).

A word on this clonotype: At one of its ends the junction is not consistent with the germline gene, which may arise from a read error. The chain employs TRBV29-1 and TRBJ1-2; a possible D gene is TRBD1 (6 bases). The germline CDR1 and CDR2 sequences are SQVTM and ANQGSEA. This CDR3 region has 15 residues. As DNA, the CDR3 is TGCAGCGTTGAATTGGGACATGGGGAAAACTATGGTTACACCTTC. This encodes CSVELGHGENYGYTF.

A few counts support this clonotype. This chain links TRBV10-3 with TRBJ1-1; D not resolved. Germline V gene lookup returns CDR1 ENHRY and CDR2 SYGVKD. This CDR3 has 14 residues. V dropped 4 bases and J dropped 4 bases, with 13 bases sitting between them. CDR3 loop: CAISGEQYRTEAFF. CDR3 nucleotides: TGTGCCATCAGTGGAGAGCAGTACCGCACTGAAGCTTTCTTT.

The V and J genes are TRBV3-1 and TRBJ2-3; 7 nucleotides line up with TRBD2. CDR3 size: 16 residues. Germline assignment: CDR1 LGHDT and CDR2 YNNKEL (reference sequence). After removal of 4 bases from V and 0 bases from J, the junction contained 7 bases not matched to a gene. This CDR3 reads CASSLGSGASTDTQYF. The CDR3 bases are TGTGCCAGCAGCCTTGGAAGCGGGGCTAGCACAGATACGCAGTATTTT.

The chain links TRBV20-1 to TRBJ2-3; D is perhaps TRBD2 (5 bases). This CDR3 is built from 16 residues. CDR1 and CDR2 (germline): DFQATT, SNEGSKA (reference sequence). V dropped 1 base and J dropped 4 bases, with 18 bases sitting between them. The CDR3 reads CSARALAIHEADTQYF. As DNA, the CDR3 is TGCAGTGCTAGAGCCCTAGCCATCCACGAGGCAGATACGCAGTATTTT.

This clonotype came up a few times. The gene calls are TRBV20-1 and TRBJ2-7; maybe TRBD1 (6 bases). The CDR3 extends over 15 amino acids. The ends were cut back, 0 bases at V and 2 bases at J, with 14 bases in the middle. Germline V CDR1 and CDR2: DFQATT, SNEGSKA (reference sequence). CDR3 nucleotide sequence: TGCAGTGCTAGAGATCCGGGCAACAGGGCCTACGAGCAGTACTTC. This sequence encodes CSARDPGNRAYEQYF.

The chain combines TRBV2 with TRBJ2-3; D possibly corresponds to TRBD2 (6 bases). Germline CDR1 and CDR2: SNHLY and FYNNEI. This CDR3 is 14 amino acids long. V was clipped by 8 bases and J by 3 bases, with 15 bases between them. The CDR3 spells CASGGLAETDTQYF. CDR3 nucleotides: TGTGCCAGCGGGGGTTTAGCGGAGACAGATACGCAGTATTTT.

J is TRBJ2-1 and V is TRBV14; possibly TRBD2 for D (5 bases). The CDR3 loop spans 14 amino acids. Trimming stripped 5 bases from V and 3 bases from J, with 11 bases between. Germline V gene data show CDR1 as SGHDN and CDR2 as FVKESK. DNA of the CDR3: TGTGCCAGCAGCGCCCGGGATTTCTACAATGAGCAGTTCTTC. Its protein product is CASSARDFYNEQFF.

This clonotype came up a few times. V is TRBV3-1 and J is TRBJ2-5, with 15 bases fitting TRBD2. The V gene end was trimmed by 1 base and the J gene end by 0 bases; junction bases not matched to a gene: 9. CDR1 and CDR2 from the germline V gene are LGHDT and YNNKEL (reference sequence). The CDR3 sequence is 20 residues long. The CDR3 reads CASSQVGLAGGPPYQETQYF. The CDR3, as DNA: TGTGCCAGCAGCCAAGTGGGACTAGCGGGGGGCCCCCCGTACCAAGAGACCCAGTACTTC.

The chain uses TRBV20-1 and TRBJ2-5, with D uncertain. The J call is doubtful: the DNA matches TRBJ2-7 better. Germline CDR1 and CDR2: DFQATT and SNEGSKA (reference sequence). The CDR3 is 15 residues long. The CDR3, as DNA: TGCAGTGCTAGAGGTGACCGGGTTAGTAGGTACGAGCAGTACTTC. It codes for CSARGDRVSRYEQYF.

This clonotype was found once. V usage is TRBV12-5 and J usage is TRBJ2-5; the match to TRBD1 covers 9 bases. V was pared by 7 bases and J by 5 bases, with 17 bases of the junction left unmatched. Germline V lookup: CDR1 LGHNT, CDR2 FRNRAP. This CDR3 spans 17 amino acids. The CDR3 is CASETGTGREEPETQYF. The CDR3 DNA reads TGTGCTAGTGAAACAGGGACAGGGCGAGAAGAGCCGGAGACCCAGTACTTC. Complete variable domain (other parts from reference TRBV12-5 and TRBJ2-5): DARVTQTPRHKVTEMGQEVTMRCQPILGHNTVFWYRQTMMQGLELLAYFRNRAPLDDSGMPKDRFSAEMPDATLATLKIQPSEPRDSAVYFCASETGTGREEPETQYFGPGTRLLVL.

The chain joins TRBV20-1 to TRBJ2-3, with 8 bases lining up with TRBD1. J gave up 2 bases and V 4 bases, and 11 bases lay outside the gene matches. This CDR3 has 16 amino acids. The V gene's germline CDR1 is DFQATT and CDR2 SNEGSKA (reference sequence). CDR3: CSATRSGTGHTDTQYF. As DNA, the CDR3 is TGCAGTGCTACGCGGTCGGGGACAGGACACACAGATACGCAGTATTTT.

CDR3 in amino acids: CSAMTGCKVFF. The CDR3 nucleotides are TGCAGTGCTATGACAGGGTGTAAAGTGTTTTTT. The genes are TRBV20-1 and TRBJ1-4, with 7 bases lining up with TRBD1. Losses at the gene ends were 4 bases for V and 15 bases for J; bases not matched to a gene: 8. CDR3 length equals 11 residues. Germline V gene data show CDR1 as DFQATT and CDR2 as SNEGSKA (reference sequence).

This clonotype has ten or more counts. The rearrangement links TRBV20-1 to TRBJ1-2; D ambiguous. CDR3 size: 12 residues. Trimming cost V 4 bases and J 8 bases, with 14 bases left between them. Germline lookup yields CDR1 DFQATT and CDR2 SNEGSKA (reference sequence). Written as DNA, the CDR3 is TGCAGTGCTACCGACGGAGAACTCGGCTACACCTTC. It translates to CSATDGELGYTF.

The rearrangement uses TRBV6-5 and TRBJ2-7; a weak D match, TRBD1 (5 bases). The CDR3 extends over 14 amino acids. The ends were cut back, 2 bases at V and 0 bases at J, with 8 bases in the middle. Germline values: CDR1 MNHEY, CDR2 SVGAGI. CDR3 coding DNA: TGTGCCAGCAGTTACGCGACAGACTCCTACGAGCAGTACTTC. It translates to CASSYATDSYEQYF.

The chain carries TRBV3-1 and TRBJ2-7, with 9 bases that match TRBD2. Germline V gene sequence: CDR1 LGHDT, CDR2 YNNKEL (reference sequence). Trimming took 3 bases from V and 1 from J; bases not matched to a gene: 7. This CDR3 spans 16 amino acids. This chain's CDR3 is CASSHLLAGGSYEQYF. The CDR3 region has the DNA TGTGCCAGCAGCCACTTACTAGCGGGCGGATCCTACGAGCAGTACTTC.

This clonotype has a handful of counts. The rearrangement joins TRBV5-1 to TRBJ2-3; D remains ambiguous. Germline lookup yields CDR1 SGHRS and CDR2 YFSETQ. The CDR3 loop spans 12 amino acids. V was clipped by 0 bases and J by 7 bases, with 6 bases between them. Here the CDR3 reads CASSLETNTQYF. Written as DNA, the CDR3 is TGCGCCAGCAGCTTGGAAACTAATACGCAGTATTTT.

This clonotype showed up just a few times. The rearrangement uses TRBV11-2 and TRBJ2-7; possibly TRBD1 for D (5 bases). The CDR3 is 14 amino acids. V was pared by 4 bases and J by 2 bases, with 12 bases between. Per germline, CDR1 SGHAT and CDR2 FQNNGV. The CDR3 sequence: CASSSQGGTYEQYF. As DNA, the CDR3 is TGTGCCAGCAGCTCCCAGGGCGGCACCTACGAGCAGTACTTC.

V is TRBV7-9 and J is TRBJ2-3; maybe TRBD2 (6 bases). Germline assignment: CDR1 SEHNR and CDR2 FQNEAQ (reference sequence). This CDR3 spans 16 amino acids. Trimming took off 1 base at V and 4 bases at J, with 15 bases between the two ends. The CDR3 loop reads CASSLELSGRPDTQYF. CDR3 DNA sequence: TGTGCCAGCAGCTTAGAGCTGTCGGGGAGGCCAGATACGCAGTATTTT.

The rearrangement joins TRBV9 to TRBJ2-1, with TRBD2 matching 9 bases. The DNA end is a closer match to TRBJ2-7, so the J assignment may be wrong. Germline CDR1 is SGDLS and CDR2 is YYNGEE. This CDR3 is 16 amino acids long. The DNA for the CDR3 is TGTGCCAGCAGCTCTAGGGGACTAGCTGATTACAATGAGCAGTACTTC. Its translation is CASSSRGLADYNEQYF.

The V call is TRBV20-1, the J call TRBJ2-1; D is uncertain. Germline V lookup: CDR1 DFQATT, CDR2 SNEGSKA (reference sequence). The CDR3 loop spans 16 amino acids. Deletions cut 5 bases from V and 0 bases from J, with 17 bases between. CDR3 in amino acids: CSAPPETRSSYNEQFF. CDR3 bases: TGCAGTGCTCCTCCTGAGACCCGTAGCTCCTACAATGAGCAGTTCTTC.

The V and J genes are TRBV2 and TRBJ2-7; D is perhaps TRBD1 (5 bases). V was shortened by 8 bases and J by 0 bases, with 11 bases between the two germline ends. This CDR3 spans 13 amino acids. CDR1 is SNHLY and CDR2 is FYNNEI in the germline V gene. CDR3 region: CASGRALSYEQYF. The DNA of the CDR3 is TGTGCCAGCGGCAGGGCCCTCTCCTACGAGCAGTACTTC.